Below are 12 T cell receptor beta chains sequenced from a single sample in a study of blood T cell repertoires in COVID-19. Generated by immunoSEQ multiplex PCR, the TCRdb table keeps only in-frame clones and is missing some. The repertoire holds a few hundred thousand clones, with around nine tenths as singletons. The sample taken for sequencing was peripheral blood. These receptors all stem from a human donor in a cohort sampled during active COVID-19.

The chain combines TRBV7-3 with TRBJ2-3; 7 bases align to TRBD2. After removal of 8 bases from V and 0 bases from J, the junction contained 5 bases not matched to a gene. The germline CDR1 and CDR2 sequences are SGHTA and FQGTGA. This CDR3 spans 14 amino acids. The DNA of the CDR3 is TGTGCCAGCTCCTGGGGGGGGAGCACAGATACGCAGTATTTT. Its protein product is CASSWGGSTDTQYF.

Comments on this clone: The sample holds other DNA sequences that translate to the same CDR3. The CDR3 spells CASSPRGNTEAFF. The DNA for the CDR3 is TGTGCCAGCAGCCCTAGGGGGAACACTGAAGCTTTCTTT. The gene calls are TRBV3-1 (or the pseudogene TRBV3-2) and TRBJ1-1; weak D call: TRBD1 (5 bases). The CDR3 covers 13 residues. Germline CDR1 LGHDT, CDR2 YNNKEL (reference sequence). V lost 4 bases and J 1 base, leaving 7 bases between the germline ends.

CDR3 amino acids: CASSSRTGLETQYF. In nucleotides, the CDR3 is TGTGCCAGCAGCTCCAGGACAGGGCTGGAGACCCAGTACTTC. V is TRBV13 and J is TRBJ2-5, with 8 bases fitting TRBD1. Germline V gene sequence: CDR1 PRHDT, CDR2 FYEKMQ (reference sequence). This CDR3 has 14 amino acids. After removal of 4 bases from V and 5 bases from J, the junction contained 6 bases not matched to a gene.

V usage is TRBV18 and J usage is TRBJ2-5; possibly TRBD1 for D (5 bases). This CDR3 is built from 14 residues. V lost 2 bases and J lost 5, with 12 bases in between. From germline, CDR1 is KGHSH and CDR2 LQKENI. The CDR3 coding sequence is TGTGCCAGCTCACCAATACATAAGGGGGAGACCCAGTACTTC. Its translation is CASSPIHKGETQYF.

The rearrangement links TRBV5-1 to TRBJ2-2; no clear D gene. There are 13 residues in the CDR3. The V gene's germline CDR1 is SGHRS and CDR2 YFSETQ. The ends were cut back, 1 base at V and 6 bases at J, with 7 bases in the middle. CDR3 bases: TGCGCCAGCAGCTTGTTCGGGTCCGGGGAGCTGTTTTTT. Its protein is CASSLFGSGELFF.

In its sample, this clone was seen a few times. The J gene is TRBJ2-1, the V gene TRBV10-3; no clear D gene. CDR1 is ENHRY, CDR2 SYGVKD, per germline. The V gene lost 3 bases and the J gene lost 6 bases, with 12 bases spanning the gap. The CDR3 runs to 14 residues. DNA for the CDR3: TGTGCCATCAGTGACGGTGCCCGCGGCAATGAGCAGTTCTTC. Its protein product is CAISDGARGNEQFF.

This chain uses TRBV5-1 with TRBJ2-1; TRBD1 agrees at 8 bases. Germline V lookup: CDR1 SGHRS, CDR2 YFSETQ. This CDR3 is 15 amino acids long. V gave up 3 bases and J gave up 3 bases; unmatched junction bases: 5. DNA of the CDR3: TGCGCCAGCAGCTCGACAGGGGAGGACTACAATGAGCAGTTCTTC. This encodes CASSSTGEDYNEQFF.

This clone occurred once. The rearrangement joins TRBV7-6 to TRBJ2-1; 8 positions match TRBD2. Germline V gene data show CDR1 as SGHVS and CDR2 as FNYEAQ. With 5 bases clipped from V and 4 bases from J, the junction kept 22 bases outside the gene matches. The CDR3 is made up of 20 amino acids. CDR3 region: CASSPGGPGLDDTPYNEQFF. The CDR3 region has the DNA TGTGCCAGCAGCCCCGGGGGACCGGGACTAGATGATACCCCTTACAATGAGCAGTTCTTC.

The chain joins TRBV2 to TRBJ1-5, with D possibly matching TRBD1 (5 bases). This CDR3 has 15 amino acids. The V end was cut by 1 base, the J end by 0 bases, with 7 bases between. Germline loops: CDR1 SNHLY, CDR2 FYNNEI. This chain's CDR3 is CASSEGRGSNQPQHF. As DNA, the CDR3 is TGTGCCAGCAGTGAAGGGAGGGGTAGCAATCAGCCCCAGCATTTT.

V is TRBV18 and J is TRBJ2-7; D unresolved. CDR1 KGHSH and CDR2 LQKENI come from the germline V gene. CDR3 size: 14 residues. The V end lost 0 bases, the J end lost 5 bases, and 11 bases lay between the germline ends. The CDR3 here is CASSPPRSSDEQYF. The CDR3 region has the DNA TGTGCCAGCTCACCACCTCGGAGCAGTGACGAGCAGTACTTC.

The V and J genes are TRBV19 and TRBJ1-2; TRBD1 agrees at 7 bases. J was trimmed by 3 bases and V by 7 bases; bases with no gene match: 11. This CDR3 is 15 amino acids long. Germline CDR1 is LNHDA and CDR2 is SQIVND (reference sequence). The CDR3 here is CASTNSGDSYYGYTF. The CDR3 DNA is TGTGCCAGTACAAACTCCGGGGACAGCTACTATGGCTACACCTTC.

CDR3: CASSYNRGTEAFF. The CDR3 DNA is TGTGCCAGCAGTTACAACAGGGGCACTGAAGCTTTCTTT. This chain joins TRBV6-5 and TRBJ1-1, with 7 bases fitting TRBD1. Germline loops: CDR1 MNHEY, CDR2 SVGAGI. This CDR3 spans 13 amino acids. Trimming cost V 2 bases and J 4 bases; bases outside gene matches: 1.